One and the same sample provided the 20 T cell receptor beta chains below, sequenced in a study of T cells in Graves' hyperthyroidism and ophthalmopathy. Researchers took RNA transcripts and amplified the TCR beta CDR3 regions from them. When the TCR CDR3 underwent first-round RT-PCR, the HTBI primer set was used. MiXCR, applied by TCRdb to the multiplex PCR reads, yields one record per CDR3 protein. The data contain 350,000 or so distinct CDR3 sequences, 15% to 20% of them singletons. Source material: blood. The source of these receptors is a woman aged 40 to 50 with Graves' ophthalmopathy.

This clonotype was counted ten times or more. The V and J genes are TRBV7-6 and TRBJ2-2, with 12 bases that match TRBD2. This CDR3 region has 16 residues. Germline V gives CDR1 SGHVS, CDR2 FNYEAQ. V was pared by 5 bases and J by 3 bases, with 4 bases of the junction left unmatched. CDR3 DNA sequence: TGTGCCAGCAGCCCTGGACTAGCGGGATACACCGGGGAGCTGTTTTTT. Translation gives CASSPGLAGYTGELFF.

This clonotype was recorded at least ten times. This chain joins TRBV28 and TRBJ2-5; 7 bases agree with TRBD1. After removal of 5 bases from V and 1 base from J, the junction contained 4 bases not matched to a gene. Germline V gene sequence: CDR1 MDHEN, CDR2 SYDVKM. This CDR3 is built from 14 residues. The DNA for the CDR3 is TGTGCCAGCAGTGACCGGGACAGCCAAGAGACCCAGTACTTC. It translates to CASSDRDSQETQYF.

This clonotype was recorded many times. The rearrangement joins TRBV28 to TRBJ2-7; 10 nucleotides match TRBD1. The CDR3 runs 13 residues. Germline lookup yields CDR1 MDHEN and CDR2 SYDVKM. V was pared by 6 bases and J by 6 bases, with 5 bases of the junction left unmatched. The DNA for the CDR3 is TGTGCCAGCAGCCCCGGGACAGGGGTCGAGCAGTACTTC. Protein sequence: CASSPGTGVEQYF.

This clonotype occurred many times. The chain carries TRBV7-2 and TRBJ2-5, with TRBD1 matching 8 bases. Germline CDR1 is SGHTA and CDR2 is FQGNSA. This CDR3 spans 16 amino acids. J gave up 7 bases and V 5 bases, and 15 bases lay outside the gene matches. CDR3 coding DNA: TGTGCCAGCAGCCTCGGACAGGGACCCAAAATCGGGACCCAGTACTTC. Protein product: CASSLGQGPKIGTQYF.

This chain uses TRBV6-2 or TRBV6-3 with TRBJ1-2; TRBD1 matches at 11 bases. The CDR3 contains 15 residues. The V and J ends lost 2 bases and 7 bases, in that order; junction bases with no gene match: 6. Per germline, CDR1 MNHEY and CDR2 SVGEGT. The CDR3 DNA follows: TGTGCCAGCAGTTACCCGGGACAGGGGGGCCGTGGCTACACCTTC. Translation gives CASSYPGQGGRGYTF.

This clonotype was observed at least ten times. V usage is TRBV9 and J usage is TRBJ2-7; TRBD1 or TRBD2 may be the D gene (6 bases each). The germline gives CDR1 SGDLS, CDR2 YYNGEE. There are 14 residues in the CDR3. Between the trimmed V and J ends, which lost 0 bases and 2 bases, there was a span of 9 bases. CDR3 residues: CASSVAEGAYEQYF. CDR3 nucleotides: TGTGCCAGCAGCGTAGCGGAGGGGGCCTACGAGCAGTACTTC.

This clonotype was seen at least ten times. This chain links TRBV12-5 with TRBJ2-7; a possible D gene is TRBD1 (6 bases). The ends were cut back, 1 base at V and 2 bases at J, with 12 bases in the middle. From germline, CDR1 is LGHNT and CDR2 FRNRAP. The CDR3 covers 15 residues. The CDR3 spells CASGLGHRAAYEQYF. As DNA, the CDR3 is TGTGCTAGTGGTTTGGGTCACAGGGCTGCCTACGAGCAGTACTTC. Complete variable domain (other parts from reference TRBV12-5 and TRBJ2-7): DARVTQTPRHKVTEMGQEVTMRCQPILGHNTVFWYRQTMMQGLELLAYFRNRAPLDDSGMPKDRFSAEMPDATLATLKIQPSEPRDSAVYFCASGLGHRAAYEQYFGPGTRLTVT.

Many counts were recorded for this clonotype. One end of the junction does not line up with germline, which may come from a read error. This chain joins TRBV11-2 and TRBJ2-7, with D possibly TRBD1 on 6 matching bases. The germline V gene encodes CDR1 SGHAT and CDR2 FQNNGV. The CDR3 is made up of 14 amino acids. In DNA form, the CDR3 reads TGTACCAGCAGCTCATTCAGGGGAACCTACGAGCAGTACTTC. Protein: CTSSSFRGTYEQYF. Full variable domain (missing parts from reference TRBV11-2 and TRBJ2-7): EAGVAQSPRYKIIEKRQSVAFWCNPISGHATLYWYQQILGQGPKLLIQFQNNGVVDDSQLPKDRFSAERLKGVDSTLKIQPAKLEDSAVYLCTSSSFRGTYEQYFGPGTRLTVT.

This clonotype was seen at least ten times. The chain is built from TRBV19 and TRBJ2-7; 8 bases match TRBD1. CDR3 size: 15 residues. Per the germline V gene, CDR1 is LNHDA and CDR2 is SQIVND (reference sequence). J lost 5 bases, V lost 5 bases, and 11 bases had no gene match. The CDR3 coding sequence is TGTGCCAGTAGTCTAAGCCAGGACAGGGTTCACGAGCAGTACTTC. This translates into CASSLSQDRVHEQYF.

This clonotype appeared many times. In DNA form, the CDR3 reads TGTGCCAGCAGCCAGGGACAGGGGCGGTTGGGCAATCAGCCCCAGCATTTT. It specifies CASSQGQGRLGNQPQHF. The gene calls are TRBV7-8 and TRBJ1-5; 10 positions match TRBD1. Losses at the gene ends were 5 bases for V and 2 bases for J; bases not matched to a gene: 9. From germline, CDR1 is SGHVS and CDR2 FQNEAQ. The length of the CDR3 is 17 residues.

This clonotype was recorded many times. V usage is TRBV2 and J usage is TRBJ1-5, with TRBD1 as a possible D gene (5 bases). Germline V gene data show CDR1 as SNHLY and CDR2 as FYNNEI. The CDR3 is 15 amino acids. The ends were cut back, 4 bases at V and 9 bases at J, with 19 bases in the middle. CDR3: CASSAGTGVGGPQHF. CDR3 DNA sequence: TGTGCCAGCAGTGCCGGGACGGGGGTTGGGGGGCCCCAGCATTTT.

This clonotype was picked up many times. The chain uses TRBV28 and TRBJ2-7; 7 nucleotides align to TRBD1. V shed 8 bases, J shed 7 bases, and the junction held 14 bases outside the gene matches. Germline V CDR1 and CDR2: MDHEN, SYDVKM. The CDR3 is made up of 14 amino acids. The CDR3 is CASAPGTDRREQYF. Here the CDR3 DNA reads TGTGCCAGCGCACCTGGGACAGACAGAAGAGAGCAGTACTTC.

This chain connects TRBV5-1 to TRBJ2-4; D not resolved. Germline CDR1 SGHRS, CDR2 YFSETQ. Trimming removed 0 bases at V and 8 bases at J, with 15 bases between. The CDR3 extends over 15 amino acids. CDR3: CASSLDSRFVDIQYF. CDR3 nucleotide sequence: TGCGCCAGCAGCTTGGACAGCCGATTTGTCGACATTCAGTACTTC. Full variable domain (outside the CDR3, taken from reference TRBV5-1 and TRBJ2-4): KAGVTQTPRYLIKTRGQQVTLSCSPISGHRSVSWYQQTPGQGLQFLFEYFSETQRNKGNFPGRFSGRQFSNSRSEMNVSTLELGDSALYLCASSLDSRFVDIQYFGAGTRLSVL.

Ten or more counts support this clonotype. The chain joins TRBV29-1 to TRBJ2-1; D call uncertain. The germline V gene encodes CDR1 SQVTM and CDR2 ANQGSEA. V lost 7 bases and J 4 bases, leaving 11 bases between the germline ends. The CDR3 contains 12 residues. CDR3 nucleotide sequence: TGCAGCGGCTGGACCGGATACAATGAGCAGTTCTTC. Translation gives CSGWTGYNEQFF.

This clonotype was detected many times. This chain connects TRBV2 to TRBJ2-4, with 10 positions matching TRBD2. This CDR3 region has 19 residues. V shed 0 bases, J shed 1 base, and the junction held 9 bases outside the gene matches. The germline gives CDR1 SNHLY, CDR2 FYNNEI. Written as DNA, the CDR3 is TGTGCCAGCAGTGAAGCGGGAGCGGGAGGGCCCATGGCCAAAAACATTCAGTACTTC. This encodes CASSEAGAGGPMAKNIQYF.

Concerning this clonotype itself: One junction end does not reproduce the germline sequence, and a read error may be involved. This chain joins TRBV20-1 and TRBJ2-7, with TRBD2 matching over 10 bases. CDR1 is DFQATT and CDR2 is SNEGSKA in the germline V gene (reference sequence). This CDR3 is built from 14 residues. The CDR3, as DNA: TGCAGTGCTAGACTGAGCGGGAGGGCCATCGAGCGGTACTTC. Translated: CSARLSGRAIERYF.

The chain joins TRBV12-5 to TRBJ1-1, with D uncertain. This CDR3 contains 14 residues. The germline CDR1 and CDR2 sequences are LGHNT and FRNRAP. Trimming removed 1 base from V and 6 bases from J, with 12 bases in between. The DNA of the CDR3 is TGTGCTAGTGGTTTGGACAAGGGTAGTTCTGAAGCTTTCTTT. Residues: CASGLDKGSSEAFF. The full variable domain, rest sourced from reference TRBV12-5 and TRBJ1-1, is DARVTQTPRHKVTEMGQEVTMRCQPILGHNTVFWYRQTMMQGLELLAYFRNRAPLDDSGMPKDRFSAEMPDATLATLKIQPSEPRDSAVYFCASGLDKGSSEAFFGQGTRLTVV.

This clonotype came up many times. The chain employs TRBV6-5 and TRBJ2-7; TRBD2 aligns across 7 bases. Germline V lookup: CDR1 MNHEY, CDR2 SVGAGI. Losses at the gene ends were 2 bases for V and 0 bases for J; bases not matched to a gene: 7. This CDR3 contains 16 residues. The CDR3 region has the DNA TGTGCCAGCAGTTACGGGGGGGATCAGGGCTCCTACGAGCAGTACTTC. This encodes CASSYGGDQGSYEQYF.

Ten or more counts support this clonotype. The rearrangement links TRBV28 to TRBJ2-7, with 9 nucleotides matching TRBD1. Germline lookup yields CDR1 MDHEN and CDR2 SYDVKM. The CDR3 runs 15 residues. V dropped 4 bases and J dropped 4; count of bases not matched to a gene: 8. The CDR3 reads CASSSSGQGLYEQYF. The DNA for the CDR3 is TGTGCCAGCAGTTCCTCGGGACAGGGTCTTTACGAGCAGTACTTC.

This clonotype has only a few counts. The V gene is TRBV7-8, the J gene TRBJ2-7; 8 bases match TRBD2. Looked up from germline, CDR1 is SGHVS and CDR2 is FQNEAQ. Trimming took 3 bases from V and 7 from J; bases not matched to a gene: 2. This CDR3 is 12 amino acids long. Here the CDR3 DNA reads TGTGCCAGCAGCTTTTTAGCGGGGGAGCAGTACTTC. Its protein product is CASSFLAGEQYF.